This T cell receptor (beta chain) was found in a study of blood T cells in healthy people across ages. Study observations and caveats: What prevented conclusive comparison of naive and antigen-experienced cells was that PBMCs were unsorted.

Through a sample-barcoded 5' primer and a J-beta primer mix, a second PCR was run for roughly 7 to 11 cycles. Each cDNA molecule was tagged by a template-switch adaptor that had 12 random nucleotides. TCRdb re-analysed the 5' RACE reads in MiXCR, keeping a single row per CDR3 protein. The repertoire consists of fewer than 700,000 distinct CDR3 sequences, with roughly 43% occurring once and the leading ten covering about 30%. Germline V lookup: CDR1 MNHEY, CDR2 SVGEGT. The V end lost 6 bases, the J end lost 0 bases, and 14 bases lay between the germline ends. The CDR3 spans 15 residues. Each sample yielded at least 6 million isolated PBMCs. Extracted total RNA amounted to at least 5.5 micrograms for each sample. This clonotype was observed a single time. What it binds is not known.

The V and J genes are TRBV6-2 or TRBV6-3 and TRBJ1-1, with D perhaps matching TRBD1 (6 bases). Input material: blood. This receptor was identified in a man older than 75 in good health. The CDR3: CASRKTGAMNTEAFF. In DNA form, the CDR3 reads TGTGCCAGCAGAAAGACGGGGGCTATGAACACTGAAGCTTTCTTT.